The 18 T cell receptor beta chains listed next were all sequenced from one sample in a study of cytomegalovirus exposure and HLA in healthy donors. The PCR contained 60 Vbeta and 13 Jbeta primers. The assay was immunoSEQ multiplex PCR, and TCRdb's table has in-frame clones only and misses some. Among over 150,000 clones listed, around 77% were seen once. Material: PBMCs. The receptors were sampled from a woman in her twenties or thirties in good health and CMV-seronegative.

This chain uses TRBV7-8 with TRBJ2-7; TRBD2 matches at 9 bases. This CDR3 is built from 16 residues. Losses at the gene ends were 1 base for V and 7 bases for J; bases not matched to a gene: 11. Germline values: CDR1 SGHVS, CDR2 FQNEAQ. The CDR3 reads CASSLGWTSASKEQYF. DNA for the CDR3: TGTGCCAGCAGCTTAGGCTGGACTAGCGCGAGCAAGGAGCAGTACTTC.

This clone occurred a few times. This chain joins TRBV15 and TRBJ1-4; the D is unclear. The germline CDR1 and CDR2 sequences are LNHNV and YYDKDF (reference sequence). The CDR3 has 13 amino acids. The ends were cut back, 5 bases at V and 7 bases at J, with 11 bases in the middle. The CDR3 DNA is TGTGCCACCAGCGCCGGACTATTTGAAAAACTGTTTTTT. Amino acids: CATSAGLFEKLFF.

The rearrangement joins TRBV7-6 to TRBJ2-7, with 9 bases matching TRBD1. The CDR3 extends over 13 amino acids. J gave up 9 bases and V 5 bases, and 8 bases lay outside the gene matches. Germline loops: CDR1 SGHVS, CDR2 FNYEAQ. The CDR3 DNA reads TGTGCCAGCAGCCCGGGACAGGGCTCCTTGCAGTACTTC. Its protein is CASSPGQGSLQYF.

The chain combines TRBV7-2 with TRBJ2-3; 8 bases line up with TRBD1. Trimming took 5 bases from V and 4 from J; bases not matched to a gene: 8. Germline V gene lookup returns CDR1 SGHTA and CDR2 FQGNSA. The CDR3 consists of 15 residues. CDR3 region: CASSPRQGRPDTQYF. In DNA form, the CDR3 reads TGTGCCAGCAGCCCAAGACAGGGGCGCCCAGATACGCAGTATTTT.

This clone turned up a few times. DNA of the CDR3: TGTGCCAGCAGCTACCTAGCGGGGACCTCCTACGAGCAGTACTTC. This translates into CASSYLAGTSYEQYF. The chain recombines TRBV7-6 with TRBJ2-7, with TRBD2 matching over 9 bases. Germline V gene lookup returns CDR1 SGHVS and CDR2 FNYEAQ. The CDR3 extends over 15 amino acids. The junction had 4 bases not matched to a gene; V was cut back by 4 bases and J by 0 bases.

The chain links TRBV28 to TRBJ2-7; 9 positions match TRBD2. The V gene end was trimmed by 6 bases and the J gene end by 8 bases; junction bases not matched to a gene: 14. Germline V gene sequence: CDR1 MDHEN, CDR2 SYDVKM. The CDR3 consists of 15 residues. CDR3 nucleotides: TGTGCCAGCAGCCCCACTAGCGGGCAGCCTCTAAAGCAGTACTTC. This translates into CASSPTSGQPLKQYF.

CDR3 DNA: TGTGCCAGCAGCCCGCGAGCGGGAGGGGGAGGGACCCAGTACTTC. This encodes CASSPRAGGGGTQYF. The chain couples TRBV4-2 to TRBJ2-5; TRBD2 aligns across 10 bases. J lost 7 bases, V lost 4 bases, and 9 bases had no gene match. The length of the CDR3 is 15 residues. CDR1 and CDR2 (germline): LGHNA, YNFKEQ.

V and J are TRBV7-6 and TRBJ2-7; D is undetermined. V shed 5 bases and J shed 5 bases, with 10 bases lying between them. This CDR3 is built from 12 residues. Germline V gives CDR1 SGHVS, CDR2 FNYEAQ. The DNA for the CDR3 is TGTGCCAGCAGCCCCTTATCCGACGAGCAGTACTTC. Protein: CASSPLSDEQYF.

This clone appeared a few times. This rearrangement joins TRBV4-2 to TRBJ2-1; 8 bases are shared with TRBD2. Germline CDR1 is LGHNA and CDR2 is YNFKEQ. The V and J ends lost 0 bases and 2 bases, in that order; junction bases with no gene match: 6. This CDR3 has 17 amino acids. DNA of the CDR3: TGTGCCAGCAGCCAAGAGGCGTCTAGCGGGCCCTACAATGAGCAGTTCTTC. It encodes CASSQEASSGPYNEQFF.

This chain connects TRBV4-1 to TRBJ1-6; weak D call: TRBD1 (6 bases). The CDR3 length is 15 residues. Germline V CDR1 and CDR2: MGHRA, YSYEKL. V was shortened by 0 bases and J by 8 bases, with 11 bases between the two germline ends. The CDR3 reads CASSQEPRQDSPLHF. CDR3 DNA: TGCGCCAGCAGCCAAGAGCCCCGACAGGATTCACCCCTCCACTTT.

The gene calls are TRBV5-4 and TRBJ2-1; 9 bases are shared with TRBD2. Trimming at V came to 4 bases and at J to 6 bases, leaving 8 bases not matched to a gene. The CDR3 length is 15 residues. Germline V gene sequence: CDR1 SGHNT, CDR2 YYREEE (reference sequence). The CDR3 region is CASSPGLAGVNEQFF. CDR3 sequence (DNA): TGTGCCAGCAGCCCCGGGTTAGCGGGGGTCAATGAGCAGTTCTTC.

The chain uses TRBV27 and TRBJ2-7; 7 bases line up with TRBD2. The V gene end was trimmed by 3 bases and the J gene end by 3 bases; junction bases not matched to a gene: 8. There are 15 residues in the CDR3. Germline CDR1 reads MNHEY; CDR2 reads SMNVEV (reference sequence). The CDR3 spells CASSFGGSLLYEQYF. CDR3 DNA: TGTGCCAGCAGTTTCGGGGGGAGTCTCCTCTACGAGCAGTACTTC.

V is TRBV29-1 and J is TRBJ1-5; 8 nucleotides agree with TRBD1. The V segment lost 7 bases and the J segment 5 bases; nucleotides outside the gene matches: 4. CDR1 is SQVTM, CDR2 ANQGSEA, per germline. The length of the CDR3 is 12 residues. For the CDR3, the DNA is TGCAGCGCTGGACAGGGCGATCAGCCCCAGCATTTT. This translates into CSAGQGDQPQHF. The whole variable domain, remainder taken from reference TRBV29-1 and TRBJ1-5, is SAVISQKPSRDICQRGTSLTIQCQVDSQVTMMFWYRQQPGQSLTLIATANQGSEATYESGFVIDKFPISRPNLTFSTLTVSNMSPEDSSIYLCSAGQGDQPQHFGDGTRLSIL.

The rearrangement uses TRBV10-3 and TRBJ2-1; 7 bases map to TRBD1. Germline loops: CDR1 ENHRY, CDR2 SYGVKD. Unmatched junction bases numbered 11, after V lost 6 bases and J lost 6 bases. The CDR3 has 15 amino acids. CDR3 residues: CAIRGDRAIANEQFF. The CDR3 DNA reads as TGTGCCATCAGGGGAGACAGGGCGATCGCCAATGAGCAGTTCTTC.

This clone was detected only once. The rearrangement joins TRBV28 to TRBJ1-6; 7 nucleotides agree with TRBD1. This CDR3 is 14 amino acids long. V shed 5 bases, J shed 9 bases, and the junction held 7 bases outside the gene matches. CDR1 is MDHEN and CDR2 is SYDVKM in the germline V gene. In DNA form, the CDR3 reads TGTGCCAGCAGTCTCGGGACAGATCTTTCACCCCTCCACTTT. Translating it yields CASSLGTDLSPLHF.

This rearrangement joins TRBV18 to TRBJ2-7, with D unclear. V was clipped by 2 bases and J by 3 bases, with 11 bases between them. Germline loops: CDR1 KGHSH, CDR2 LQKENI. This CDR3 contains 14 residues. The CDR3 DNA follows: TGTGCCAGCTCACCATCGAGCGCTTACTACGAGCAGTACTTC. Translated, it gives CASSPSSAYYEQYF.

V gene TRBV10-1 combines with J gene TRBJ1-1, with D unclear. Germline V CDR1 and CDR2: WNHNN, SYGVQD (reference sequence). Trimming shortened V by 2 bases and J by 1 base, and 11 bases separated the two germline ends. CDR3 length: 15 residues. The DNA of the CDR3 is TGCGCCAGCAGTGAGAAATTGGCTCCGAACACTGAAGCTTTCTTT. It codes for CASSEKLAPNTEAFF.

CDR3 residues: CASKSFSRTGLGHSGANVLTF. The CDR3 DNA follows: TGTGCCAGTAAATCCTTTAGTCGAACAGGGCTAGGGCACTCTGGGGCCAACGTCCTGACTTTC. J is TRBJ2-6 and V is TRBV19; D possibly corresponds to TRBD1 (6 bases). Trimming took 7 bases from V and 0 from J, leaving 28 bases between them. The germline V gene encodes CDR1 LNHDA and CDR2 SQIVND (reference sequence). The CDR3 extends over 21 amino acids. The complete variable domain, with remaining parts taken from reference TRBV19 and TRBJ2-6, reads DGGITQSPKYLFRKEGQNVTLSCEQNLNHDAMYWYRQDPGQGLRLIYYSQIVNDFQKGDIAEGYSVSREKKESFPLTVTSAQKNPTAFYLCASKSFSRTGLGHSGANVLTFGAGSRLTVL.